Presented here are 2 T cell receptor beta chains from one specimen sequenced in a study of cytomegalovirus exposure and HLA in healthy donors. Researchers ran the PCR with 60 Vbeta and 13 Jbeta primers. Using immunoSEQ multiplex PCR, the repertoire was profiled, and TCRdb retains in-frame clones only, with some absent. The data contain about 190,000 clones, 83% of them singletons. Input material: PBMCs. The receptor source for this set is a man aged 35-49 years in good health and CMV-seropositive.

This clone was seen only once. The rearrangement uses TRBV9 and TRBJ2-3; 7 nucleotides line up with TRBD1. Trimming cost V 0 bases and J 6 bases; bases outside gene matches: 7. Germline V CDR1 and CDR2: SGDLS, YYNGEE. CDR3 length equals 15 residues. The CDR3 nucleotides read TGTGCCAGCAGCGTAGGAAGGGGGCGAGCGGATACGCAGTATTTT. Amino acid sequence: CASSVGRGRADTQYF.

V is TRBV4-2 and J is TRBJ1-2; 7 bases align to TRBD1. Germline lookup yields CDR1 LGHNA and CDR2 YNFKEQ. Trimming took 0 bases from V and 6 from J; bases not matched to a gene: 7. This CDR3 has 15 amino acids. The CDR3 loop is CASSQDLQQGHGYTF. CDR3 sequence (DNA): TGTGCCAGCAGCCAAGATCTTCAACAGGGGCATGGCTACACCTTC.